These 10 T cell receptor beta chains originate from one sample sequenced in a study of neurological immune-mediated disorders (dated by TCRdb to about 2019). Interpreted using the paper, the time point label stands for: technical triplicate 2. Library preparation used 5' RACE. These reads were obtained on an Illumina HiSeq 2500. TCRdb ran its own pipeline on the public reads, namely fastp trimming at Q25 and MiXCR clone calling, and kept in-frame beta chains. One record per CDR3 amino acid sequence lists the most common genes and DNA. Within this sample are roughly 61,000 distinct CDR3 sequences, with about 24% of them counted one time only. The ten most abundant clones make up about 5% of the sample. The sequenced sample consisted of PBMCs. The receptors here all came from a man aged 55 to 70 with HTLV-1-associated myelopathy (HAM/TSP).

The table lists this clonotype with many counts. CDR3 residues: CASSPPAAGGYEQYF. The CDR3 DNA is TGCGCCAGCAGCCCCCCAGCAGCGGGAGGGTACGAGCAGTACTTC. The chain is built from TRBV4-1 and TRBJ2-7, with TRBD2 identical over 10 bases. Per germline, CDR1 MGHRA and CDR2 YSYEKL. This CDR3 comprises 15 residues. V shed 4 bases and J 4 bases; nucleotides not matched to a gene: 7.

This clonotype was picked up many times. In DNA, the CDR3 is TGCAGCGTTGAGGCTGGGGCTTTGACCGGGGAGCTGTTTTTT. As protein: CSVEAGALTGELFF. J is TRBJ2-2 and V is TRBV29-1; maybe TRBD1 (5 bases). Germline V gene sequence: CDR1 SQVTM, CDR2 ANQGSEA. V was clipped by 3 bases and J by 5 bases, with 13 bases between them. The CDR3 runs to 14 residues.

This clonotype came up many times. V usage is TRBV5-8 and J usage is TRBJ1-4, with 7 bases fitting TRBD1. V lost 4 bases to trimming and J lost 5 bases; unmatched junction nucleotides: 14. In germline, CDR1 is SGHTS, CDR2 YDEGEE. The CDR3 covers 17 residues. CDR3 loop: CASSRTPPGGGNEKLFF. In DNA, the CDR3 is TGTGCCAGCAGCCGCACCCCCCCAGGGGGAGGGAATGAAAAACTGTTTTTT. Variable domain in full (rest from reference TRBV5-8 and TRBJ1-4): EAGVTQSPTHLIKTRGQQATLRCSPISGHTSVYWYQQALGLGLQFLLWYDEGEERNRGNFPPRFSGRQFPNYSSELNVNALELEDSALYLCASSRTPPGGGNEKLFFGSGTQLSVL.

This clonotype was recorded many times. The V gene is TRBV28, the J gene TRBJ1-5; TRBD1 agrees at 12 bases. The trim removed 6 bases at V and 4 bases at J, leaving 7 bases unmatched. CDR1 is MDHEN, CDR2 SYDVKM, per germline. This CDR3 is 16 amino acids long. The CDR3 nucleotides are TGTGCCAGCAGCTACCGGGACAGGGGGCTGAATCAGCCCCAGCATTTT. As protein: CASSYRDRGLNQPQHF.

This clonotype was counted many times. The rearrangement uses TRBV12-3 or TRBV12-4 and TRBJ2-2; a weak D match, TRBD2 (5 bases). V lost 6 bases and J lost 5, with 10 bases in between. This CDR3 has 13 residues. The CDR3 nucleotides read TGTGCCAGCAGCACGAGGGATACCGGGGAGCTGTTTTTT. Amino acid sequence: CASSTRDTGELFF.

The chain is built from TRBV28 and TRBJ2-7, with D possibly called TRBD1 or TRBD2 (5 bases each). This CDR3 is built from 14 residues. V was trimmed by 8 bases and J by 0 bases, leaving 14 bases between them. From germline, CDR1 is MDHEN and CDR2 SYDVKM. The CDR3 region is CASRDLQASYEQYF. The CDR3 DNA reads TGTGCCAGCCGGGACCTACAGGCCTCCTACGAGCAGTACTTC.

This clonotype appeared many times. The J gene is TRBJ2-1, the V gene TRBV28, with D perhaps TRBD1 (5 bases). Germline V gene data show CDR1 as MDHEN and CDR2 as SYDVKM. Trimming pared 2 bases from V and 7 bases from J, leaving 15 bases between. The CDR3 is 15 amino acids. CDR3 amino acids: CASSLGQGSQNEQFF. DNA of the CDR3: TGTGCCAGCAGTTTAGGCCAGGGCAGCCAAAATGAGCAGTTCTTC.

This clonotype was detected ten times or more. The chain combines TRBV29-1 with TRBJ1-4, with D perhaps TRBD1 (5 bases). Trimming stripped 6 bases from V and 2 bases from J, with 13 bases between. CDR1 and CDR2 from the germline V gene are SQVTM and ANQGSEA. The CDR3 totals 14 residues. As DNA, the CDR3 is TGCAGCGTATGGGACGGGCGGACTAATGAAAAACTGTTTTTT. The encoded protein is CSVWDGRTNEKLFF.

The CDR3 bases are TGTGCCAGCAGCCGAGGGCGGGGGGGAGTCAGGTATGAGCAGTTCTTC. The encoded protein is CASSRGRGGVRYEQFF. The rearrangement links TRBV7-6 to TRBJ2-1; 9 bases are a match to TRBD2. Germline lookup yields CDR1 SGHVS and CDR2 FNYEAQ. Trimming cost V 5 bases and J 8 bases; bases outside gene matches: 13. This CDR3 contains 16 residues.

This clonotype is a singleton in its sample. V usage is TRBV10-1 and J usage is TRBJ2-7; 13 bases map to TRBD2. This CDR3 comprises 16 residues. Looked up from germline, CDR1 is WNHNN and CDR2 is SYGVQD (reference sequence). With 5 bases clipped from V and 0 bases from J, the junction kept 4 bases outside the gene matches. The CDR3 region has the DNA TGCGCCAGCAGTCCGGGACTAGCGGGAAGCTCCTACGAGCAGTACTTC. It yields the protein CASSPGLAGSSYEQYF.